The rows below give T cell receptor beta chains drawn from one sample of a study of T cell changes during pregnancy in multiple sclerosis. Data came from immunoSEQ multiplex PCR; TCRdb stores just in-frame clones and leaves some out. Of tens of thousands of clones listed, roughly nine tenths are singletons. This material consisted of peripheral blood, taken in the second trimester of pregnancy. These receptors all come from a female donor in good health, enrolled as a control in a pregnancy study. Both conserved end residues are part of each CDR3. The D gene is left open where the match is weak. Only part of the rows carry a size: once, few, many, or a class if the clone is expanded.

abundance	d_gene	v_gene	j_gene	CDR3aa	CDR3nt
-	-	TRBV5-1	TRBJ1-2	CASSLMSRDGYTF	TGCGCCAGCAGCTTGATGTCCAGGGATGGCTACACCTTC
-	-	TRBV7-9	TRBJ1-6	CASSFDRNNSPLHF	TGTGCCAGCAGCTTCGACAGAAACAATTCACCCCTCCACTTT
-	-	TRBV21-1	TRBJ1-4	CASSNPDRGLNEKLFF	TGTGCCAGCAGCAACCCCGACAGGGGCCTTAATGAAAAACTGTTTTTT
-	-	TRBV14	TRBJ1-2	CASSQALFGVRYGYTF	TGTGCCAGCAGCCAAGCTCTGTTCGGGGTCCGCTATGGCTACACCTTC
-	-	TRBV6-5	TRBJ2-7	CASSGQGRNSF	TGTGCCAGCAGTGGGCAGGGGCGCAACTCGTTC
-	-	TRBV27	TRBJ2-3	CASSLWAGTDTQYF	TGTGCCAGCAGTTTATGGGCAGGAACAGATACGCAGTATTTT
-	-	TRBV9	TRBJ1-6	CASSGGWGRDNSPLHF	TGTGCCAGCAGCGGGGGATGGGGGCGAGATAATTCACCCCTCCACTTT
-	-	TRBV5-4	TRBJ2-5	CASNRRGEETQYF	TGTGCCAGCAACAGGCGCGGGGAGGAGACCCAGTACTTC
-	-	TRBV11-1	TRBJ1-2	CASSPGPGQGYGYTF	TGTGCCAGCAGCCCCGGCCCGGGACAAGGCTATGGCTACACCTTC
-	-	TRBV4-3	TRBJ1-5	CASSQDPGINQPQHF	TGCGCCAGCAGCCAAGATCCAGGGATTAATCAGCCCCAGCATTTT
once	-	TRBV13	TRBJ1-2	CASSIGLMAYGYTF	TGTGCCAGCAGCATTGGCCTCATGGCCTATGGCTACACCTTC
-	TRBD2	TRBV7-2	TRBJ2-7	CASSRSAGIDEQYF	TGTGCCAGCAGTCGGTCAGCGGGAATTGATGAGCAGTACTTC
-	TRBD2	TRBV4-1	TRBJ2-5	CASSQGTSGGAKETQYF	TGCGCCAGCAGCCAGGGAACTAGCGGGGGGGCGAAAGAGACCCAGTACTTC
-	-	TRBV30	TRBJ1-2	CAWSRGNYGYTF	TGTGCCTGGAGCCGGGGGAACTATGGCTACACCTTC
-	TRBD1	TRBV5-6	TRBJ1-4	CASSQPTGGAGEKLFF	TGTGCCAGCAGCCAACCGACAGGGGGCGCTGGTGAAAAACTGTTTTTT
-	TRBD1	TRBV30	TRBJ1-2	CAWRLQGAYGYTF	TGTGCCTGGAGGCTACAGGGGGCCTATGGCTACACCTTC
-	TRBD1	TRBV19	TRBJ1-5	CASSNRGSFQPQHF	TGTGCCAGTAGTAACAGGGGCTCGTTCCAGCCCCAGCATTTT
-	-	TRBV7-2	TRBJ2-1	CASSLRPGGANEQFF	TGTGCCAGCAGCTTAAGACCAGGCGGGGCGAATGAGCAGTTCTTC
-	TRBD2	TRBV7-2	TRBJ2-1	CASSFSASGSYNEQFF	TGTGCCAGCAGCTTCTCGGCTAGCGGGTCCTACAATGAGCAGTTCTTC
-	TRBD1	TRBV7-8	TRBJ1-5	CASSFRGDQPQHF	TGTGCCAGCAGCTTCAGGGGGGATCAGCCCCAGCATTTT
few	-	TRBV4-1	TRBJ2-2	CASSQTGVHTGELFF	TGCGCCAGCAGTCAGACCGGGGTGCACACCGGGGAGCTGTTTTTT
-	TRBD1	TRBV10-3	TRBJ1-1	CAISTQGKRTEAFF	TGTGCCATCAGTACACAGGGGAAGAGGACTGAAGCTTTCTTT
-	TRBD2	TRBV7-2	TRBJ2-3	CASSLLGGFTNTQYF	TGTGCCAGCAGCTTATTGGGGGGGTTCACAAATACGCAGTATTTT
-	TRBD2	TRBV7-2	TRBJ2-3	CASSLALAGGTDTQYF	TGTGCCAGCAGCTTAGCTCTAGCGGGGGGAACAGATACGCAGTATTTT
-	-	TRBV7-2	TRBJ2-7	CASSHTRAPIYEQYF	TGTGCCAGCAGCCATACCCGAGCCCCGATCTACGAGCAGTACTTC
-	-	TRBV15	TRBJ2-7	CATSREKGTSYEQYF	TGTGCCACCAGCAGAGAGAAGGGGACAAGCTACGAGCAGTACTTC
-	TRBD1	TRBV6-1	TRBJ1-1	CASSGYGTGDKWHRWAFF	TGTGCCAGCAGTGGATACGGGACAGGGGACAAATGGCACCGATGGGCTTTCTTT
once	TRBD2	TRBV18	TRBJ2-3	CASRTSGGGTDTQYF	TGTGCCAGCCGGACTAGCGGGGGCGGAACAGATACGCAGTATTTT
-	-	TRBV7-6	TRBJ2-7	CASSGPPGTGREQYF	TGTGCCAGCAGCGGCCCCCCTGGTACAGGTCGTGAGCAGTACTTC
-	-	TRBV7-2	TRBJ1-5	CASSRNRARQPQHF	TGTGCCAGCAGCCGAAACAGGGCGAGGCAGCCCCAGCATTTT
-	-	TRBV6-1	TRBJ2-7	CASMAVRSYEQYF	TGTGCCAGCATGGCAGTCCGATCCTACGAGCAGTACTTC
-	TRBD1	TRBV5-1	TRBJ1-1	CASSRGDSRNTEAFF	TGCGCCAGCAGTAGGGGGGACAGCAGGAACACTGAAGCTTTCTTT
-	-	TRBV13	TRBJ1-1	CASSLGTLNTEAFF	TGTGCCAGCAGCTTAGGGACACTGAACACTGAAGCTTTCTTT
-	TRBD1	TRBV19	TRBJ1-1	CASSPGTGGNTEAFF	TGTGCCAGTAGTCCTGGGACAGGGGGTAACACTGAAGCTTTCTTT
-	-	TRBV2	TRBJ1-1	CASSEEEVNTEAFF	TGTGCCAGCAGTGAAGAGGAGGTAAACACTGAAGCTTTCTTT
-	-	TRBV27	TRBJ1-4	CASSLSGREKLFF	TGTGCCAGCAGTTTAAGCGGGAGAGAAAAACTGTTTTTT
-	-	TRBV11-2	TRBJ2-7	CASSLTPGQNYEQYF	TGTGCCAGCAGCTTAACCCCAGGACAGAACTACGAGCAGTACTTC
-	-	TRBV30	TRBJ1-4	CAWSVHNEKLFF	TGTGCCTGGAGTGTACATAATGAAAAACTGTTTTTT
-	-	TRBV9	TRBJ2-1	CASSPQYSNEQFF	TGTGCCAGCAGCCCCCAATATAGCAATGAGCAGTTCTTC